This section outlines one T cell receptor beta chain sequence together with its context. The data are from a study of control samples from healthy donors and cancer patients. TCRdb's copy holds only in-frame clones and misses some; the assay was immunoSEQ multiplex PCR. The sample lists some 150,000 clones; around 91% were seen once. The CDR3 runs to 14 residues. J was trimmed by 9 bases and V by 8 bases; bases with no gene match: 12. CDR1 MNHEY and CDR2 SVGAGI come from the germline V gene. Input material: blood. The J gene is TRBJ1-5, the V gene TRBV6-5; 8 nucleotides line up with TRBD1. The receptor's source is a woman aged 30 to 39 in good health. The CDR3 here is CASGTGGFGRPQHF. The CDR3 coding sequence is TGTGCCAGCGGAACAGGGGGATTCGGTCGGCCCCAGCATTTT.